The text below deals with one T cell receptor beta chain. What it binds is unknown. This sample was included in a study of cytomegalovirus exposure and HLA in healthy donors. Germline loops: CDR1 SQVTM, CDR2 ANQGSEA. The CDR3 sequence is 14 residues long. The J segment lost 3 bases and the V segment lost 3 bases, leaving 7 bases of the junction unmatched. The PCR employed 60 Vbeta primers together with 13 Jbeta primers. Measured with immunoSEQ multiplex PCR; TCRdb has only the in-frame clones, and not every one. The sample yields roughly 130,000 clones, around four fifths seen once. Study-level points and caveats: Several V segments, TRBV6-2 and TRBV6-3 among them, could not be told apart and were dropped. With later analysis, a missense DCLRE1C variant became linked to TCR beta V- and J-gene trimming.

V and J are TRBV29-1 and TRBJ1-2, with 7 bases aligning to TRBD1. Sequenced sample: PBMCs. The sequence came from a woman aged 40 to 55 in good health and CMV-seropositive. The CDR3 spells CSVDLQGSDYGYTF. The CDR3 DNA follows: TGCAGCGTTGATTTACAGGGGAGTGACTATGGCTACACCTTC.